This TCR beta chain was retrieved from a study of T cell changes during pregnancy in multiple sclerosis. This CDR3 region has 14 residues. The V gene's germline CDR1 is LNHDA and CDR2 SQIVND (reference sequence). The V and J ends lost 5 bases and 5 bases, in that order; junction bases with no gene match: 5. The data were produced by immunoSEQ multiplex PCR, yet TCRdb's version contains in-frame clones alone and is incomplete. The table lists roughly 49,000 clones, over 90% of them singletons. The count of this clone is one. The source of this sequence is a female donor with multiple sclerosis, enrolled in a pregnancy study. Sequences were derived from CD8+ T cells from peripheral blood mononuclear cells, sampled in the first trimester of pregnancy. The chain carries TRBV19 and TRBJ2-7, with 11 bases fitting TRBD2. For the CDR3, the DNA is TGTGCCAGTAGTGCTAGCGGGGGGAACCACGAGCAGTACTTC. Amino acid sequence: CASSASGGNHEQYF.